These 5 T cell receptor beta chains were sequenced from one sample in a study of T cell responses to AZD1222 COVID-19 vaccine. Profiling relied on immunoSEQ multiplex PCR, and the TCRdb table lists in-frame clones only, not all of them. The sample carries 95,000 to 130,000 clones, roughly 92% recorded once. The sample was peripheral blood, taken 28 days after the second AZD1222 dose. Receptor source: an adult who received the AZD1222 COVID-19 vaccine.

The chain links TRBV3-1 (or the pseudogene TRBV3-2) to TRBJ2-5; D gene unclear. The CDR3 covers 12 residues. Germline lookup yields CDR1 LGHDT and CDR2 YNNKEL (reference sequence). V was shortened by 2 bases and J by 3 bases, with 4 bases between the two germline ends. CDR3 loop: CASSQTEETQYF. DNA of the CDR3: TGTGCCAGCAGCCAAACCGAAGAGACCCAGTACTTC.

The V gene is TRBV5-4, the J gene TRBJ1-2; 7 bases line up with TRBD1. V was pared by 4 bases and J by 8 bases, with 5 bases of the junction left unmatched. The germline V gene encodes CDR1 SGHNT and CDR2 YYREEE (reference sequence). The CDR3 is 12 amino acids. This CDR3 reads CASSKDRVGYTF. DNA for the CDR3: TGTGCCAGCAGCAAAGACAGGGTCGGCTACACCTTC.

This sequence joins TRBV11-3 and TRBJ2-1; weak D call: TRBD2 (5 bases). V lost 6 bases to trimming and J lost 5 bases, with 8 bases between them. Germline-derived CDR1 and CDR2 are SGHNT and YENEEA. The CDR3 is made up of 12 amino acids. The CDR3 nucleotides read TGTGCCAGCAGTCTGGAGGACAATGAGCAGTTCTTC. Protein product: CASSLEDNEQFF.

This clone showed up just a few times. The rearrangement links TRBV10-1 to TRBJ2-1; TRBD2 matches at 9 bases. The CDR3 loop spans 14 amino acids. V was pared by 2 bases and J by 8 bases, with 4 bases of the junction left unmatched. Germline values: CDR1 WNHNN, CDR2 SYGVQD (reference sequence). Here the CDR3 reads CASSEGSGSDEQFF. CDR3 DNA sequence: TGCGCCAGCAGTGAGGGTAGCGGGAGCGATGAGCAGTTCTTC.

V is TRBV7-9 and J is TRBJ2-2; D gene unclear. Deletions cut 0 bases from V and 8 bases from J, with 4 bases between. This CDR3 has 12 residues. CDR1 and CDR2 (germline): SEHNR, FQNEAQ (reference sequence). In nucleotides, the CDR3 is TGTGCCAGCAGCTTAGCTTATGGGGAGCTGTTTTTT. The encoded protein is CASSLAYGELFF.